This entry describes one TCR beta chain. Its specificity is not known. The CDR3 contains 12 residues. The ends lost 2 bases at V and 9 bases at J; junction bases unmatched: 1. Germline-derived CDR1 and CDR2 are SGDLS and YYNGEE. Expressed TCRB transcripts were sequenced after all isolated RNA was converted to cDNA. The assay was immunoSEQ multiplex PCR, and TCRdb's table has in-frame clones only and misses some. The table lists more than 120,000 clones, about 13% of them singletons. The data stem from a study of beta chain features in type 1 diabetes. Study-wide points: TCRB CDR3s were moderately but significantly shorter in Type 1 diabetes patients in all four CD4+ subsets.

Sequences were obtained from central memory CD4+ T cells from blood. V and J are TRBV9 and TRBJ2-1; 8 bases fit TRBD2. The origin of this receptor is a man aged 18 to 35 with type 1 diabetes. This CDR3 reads CASSVTSGEQFF. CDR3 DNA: TGTGCCAGCAGCGTCACTAGCGGTGAGCAGTTCTTC.